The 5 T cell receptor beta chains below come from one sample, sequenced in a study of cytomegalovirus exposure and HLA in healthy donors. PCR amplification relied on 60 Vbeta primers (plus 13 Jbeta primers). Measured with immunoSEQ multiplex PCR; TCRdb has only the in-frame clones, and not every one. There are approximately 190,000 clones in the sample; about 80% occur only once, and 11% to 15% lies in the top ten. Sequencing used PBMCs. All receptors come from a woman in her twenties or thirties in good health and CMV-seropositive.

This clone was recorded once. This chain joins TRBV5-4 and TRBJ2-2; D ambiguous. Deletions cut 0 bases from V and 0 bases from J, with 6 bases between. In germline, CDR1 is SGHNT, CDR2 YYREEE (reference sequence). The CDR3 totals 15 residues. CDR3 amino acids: CASSLAFANTGELFF. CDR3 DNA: TGTGCCAGCAGCTTGGCTTTCGCGAACACCGGGGAGCTGTTTTTT.

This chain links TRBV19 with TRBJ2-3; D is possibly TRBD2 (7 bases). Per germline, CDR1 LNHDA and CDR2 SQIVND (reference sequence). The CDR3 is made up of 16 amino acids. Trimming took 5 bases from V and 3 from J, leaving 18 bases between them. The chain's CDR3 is CASSPGVGGATDTQYF. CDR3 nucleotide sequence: TGTGCCAGTAGTCCCGGCGTAGGGGGGGCTACAGATACGCAGTATTTT.

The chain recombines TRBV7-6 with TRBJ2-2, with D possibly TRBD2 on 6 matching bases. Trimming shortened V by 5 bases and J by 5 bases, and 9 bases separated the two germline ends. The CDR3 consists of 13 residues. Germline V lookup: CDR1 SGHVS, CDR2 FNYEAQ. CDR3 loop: CASSVGRTGELFF. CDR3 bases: TGTGCCAGCAGCGTAGGGAGGACCGGGGAGCTGTTTTTT.

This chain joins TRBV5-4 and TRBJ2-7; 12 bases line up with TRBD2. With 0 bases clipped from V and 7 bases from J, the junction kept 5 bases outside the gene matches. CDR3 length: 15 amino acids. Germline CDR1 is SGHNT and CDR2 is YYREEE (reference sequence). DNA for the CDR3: TGTGCCAGCAGCTTGGAAGGACTAGCGGGGCGGGAGCAGTACTTC. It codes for CASSLEGLAGREQYF.

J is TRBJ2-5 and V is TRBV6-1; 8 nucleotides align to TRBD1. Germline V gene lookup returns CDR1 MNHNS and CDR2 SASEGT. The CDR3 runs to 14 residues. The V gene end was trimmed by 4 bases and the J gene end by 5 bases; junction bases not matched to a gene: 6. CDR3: CASSADRGGETQYF. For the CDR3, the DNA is TGTGCCAGCAGTGCCGACAGGGGAGGCGAGACCCAGTACTTC.